The present TCR beta chain was sequenced within a study of T cells in Graves' hyperthyroidism and ophthalmopathy. Study as a whole: Once the initial diagnosis was made, peripheral blood was obtained before any treatment.

Remarks on this clonotype: Its antigen remains unidentified.

Diagnoses used clinical symptoms, serum thyroxine and TRAb, thyroid ultrasound and orbital computed tomography. RNA transcripts served as the template for amplifying TCR beta CDR3 regions. The HTBI primer set served for first-round RT-PCR of the TCR CDR3. TCRdb reprocessed the multiplex PCR reads via MiXCR and lists one record per CDR3 protein. The table shows approximately 520,000 distinct CDR3 sequences, with more than 20% occurring only once. CDR1 is MNHNS, CDR2 SASEGT, per germline. CDR3 length equals 13 residues. With 8 bases removed from V and 2 bases from J, the gap between germline ends came to 13 bases. Points from the study as a whole: Ophthalmopathy was predicted by the model a median of 6.5 months ahead of onset.

The chain links TRBV6-1 to TRBJ2-7; D is perhaps TRBD2 (6 bases). The receptor comes from a man between 18 and 35 years old with Graves' hyperthyroidism. Sequenced sample: blood. CDR3 nucleotides: TGTGCCAGCCAGCGCGGGGAGCCCTACGAGCAGTACTTC. Translation gives CASQRGEPYEQYF.